Presented here are 23 T cell receptor beta chains from one specimen sequenced in a study of blood T cells in healthy people across ages. The use of a sample-barcoded 5' primer and a J-beta primer mix characterized a second PCR of roughly 7 to 11 cycles. Each CDR3 protein gets one entry after TCRdb re-called the 5' RACE reads with MiXCR. The repertoire has 500,000 to 600,000 distinct CDR3 sequences, 27% of them found once; the top ten carry less than 20%. Sequencing was carried out using blood. The receptors originated from a woman between 70 and 85 years old in good health.

Only a few counts were recorded for this clonotype. This chain connects TRBV21-1 to TRBJ2-5; TRBD1 is taken as the D call from the table, unchecked against the DNA. TRBV21-1 is designated a pseudogene. The CDR3 covers 15 residues. The CDR3 is CASSHLTGGGETQYF. CDR3 DNA: TGTGCCAGCAGTCATCTGACAGGGGGCGGTGAGACCCAGTACTTC.

A single count supports this clonotype. A much larger clone lies a single base off, so this may be a read error. The chain has TRBV4-1 and TRBJ2-3; D is unclear. CDR1 MGHRA and CDR2 YSYEKL come from the germline V gene. The CDR3 totals 14 residues. CDR3 sequence (DNA): TGCGCCAGCAGCCAAAGGAGTTTAGAAGATACGGAGTATTTT. Protein product: CASSQRSLEDTEYF.

The V gene is TRBV5-1, the J gene TRBJ2-3; 9 nucleotides match TRBD2. Unmatched junction bases numbered 7, after V lost 8 bases and J lost 0 bases. CDR1 is SGHRS, CDR2 YFSETQ, per germline. This CDR3 is 15 amino acids long. The CDR3 here is CASGPSGESTDTQYF. CDR3 nucleotides: TGCGCCAGTGGCCCTAGCGGGGAGAGCACAGATACGCAGTATTTT.

V and J are TRBV5-1 and TRBJ2-5, with 8 bases identical to TRBD1. The J call may be mistaken, given a closer DNA end match to TRBJ2-7. This CDR3 is 16 amino acids long. The germline gives CDR1 SGHRS, CDR2 YFSETQ. DNA of the CDR3: TGCGCCAGCAGCGAATTCCCGGGACAGGTGGCCTACGAGCAGTACTTC. Amino acids: CASSEFPGQVAYEQYF.

The sample holds many counts of this clonotype. The chain joins TRBV29-1 to TRBJ1-2, with D unclear. Germline V gene sequence: CDR1 SQVTM, CDR2 ANQGSEA. The CDR3 covers 11 residues. Trimming took 4 bases from V and 1 from J, leaving 4 bases between them. The CDR3 bases are TGCAGCGTTGGGGGTAACTATGGCTACACCTTC. Its translation is CSVGGNYGYTF.

This rearrangement joins TRBV6-1 to TRBJ1-4, with TRBD1 identical over 9 bases. CDR1 MNHNS and CDR2 SASEGT come from the germline V gene. V trimming: 6 bases; J trimming: 11 bases; junction bases outside the gene matches: 19. CDR3 size: 17 residues. The CDR3 coding sequence is TGTGCCAGCAGGTCCGGGACAGGGAGCACTAGCATGAAGAAACTGTTTTTT. It encodes CASRSGTGSTSMKKLFF.

The genes are TRBV6-2 or TRBV6-3 and TRBJ2-7; D perhaps matches TRBD2 (6 bases). Germline V lookup: CDR1 MNHEY, CDR2 SVGEGT. This CDR3 has 12 residues. Trimming left V 5 bases short and J 7 bases short, with 12 bases between. The CDR3 reads CASSTGTREQYF. CDR3 nucleotide sequence: TGTGCCAGCAGTACCGGGACTCGAGAGCAGTACTTC.

The rearrangement joins TRBV12-5 to TRBJ2-3; maybe TRBD1 (5 bases). V was trimmed by 1 base and J by 0 bases, leaving 11 bases between them. CDR1 and CDR2 from the germline V gene are LGHNT and FRNRAP. The CDR3 extends over 16 amino acids. The CDR3 reads CASGLAQVSSTDTQYF. The CDR3 DNA sequence: TGTGCTAGTGGTTTGGCACAGGTTTCGAGCACAGATACGCAGTATTTT.

This clonotype was detected a few times. The V gene is TRBV20-1, the J gene TRBJ2-1, with 7 positions matching TRBD2. Trimming took 3 bases from V and 8 from J; bases not matched to a gene: 4. From germline, CDR1 is DFQATT and CDR2 SNEGSKA (reference sequence). This CDR3 has 12 residues. The CDR3 region is CSASQGGDEQFF. In DNA form, the CDR3 reads TGCAGTGCTAGCCAGGGAGGGGATGAGCAGTTCTTC.

The V and J genes are TRBV18 and TRBJ1-6, with D unclear. V was shortened by 2 bases and J by 10 bases, with 9 bases between the two germline ends. Germline lookup yields CDR1 KGHSH and CDR2 LQKENI. The CDR3 consists of 13 residues. The CDR3 sequence: CASSPGSESPLHF. The CDR3 nucleotides are TGTGCCAGCTCACCAGGGTCTGAGTCACCCCTCCACTTT.

The rearrangement joins TRBV4-3 to TRBJ2-3; the D gene is possibly TRBD2 (6 bases). The length of the CDR3 is 15 residues. Trimming stripped 1 base from V and 4 bases from J, with 12 bases between. Germline V gene data show CDR1 as LGHNA and CDR2 as YSLEER. CDR3 in amino acids: CASSQGRAGSDTQYF. CDR3 DNA sequence: TGCGCCAGCAGCCAAGGCCGGGCGGGATCAGATACGCAGTATTTT.

This clonotype has just a few counts. The CDR3 sequence is CASRPGTGVYEQYF. DNA of the CDR3: TGTGCCAGCAGGCCCGGGACAGGGGTCTACGAGCAGTACTTC. The rearrangement uses TRBV7-2 and TRBJ2-7; 10 bases are a match to TRBD1. The CDR3 extends over 14 amino acids. V gave up 6 bases and J gave up 3 bases; unmatched junction bases: 5. Germline values: CDR1 SGHTA, CDR2 FQGNSA.

Of note for this clonotype: At one of its ends the junction is not consistent with the germline gene, which may arise from a read error. The genes are TRBV15 and TRBJ2-7; TRBD1 might be the D (7 bases). The CDR3 runs 17 residues. Germline lookup yields CDR1 LNHNV and CDR2 YYDKDF (reference sequence). CDR3 bases: TGTGCCACCAGCAGAGATATCCGACAGGGACTTTCCTACGGGCAGTACTTC. Translation gives CATSRDIRQGLSYGQYF.

The rearrangement joins TRBV5-1 to TRBJ1-2, with D possibly TRBD1 on 5 matching bases. This CDR3 comprises 15 residues. Trimming took off 1 base at V and 3 bases at J, with 13 bases between the two ends. Germline-derived CDR1 and CDR2 are SGHRS and YFSETQ. The CDR3 DNA follows: TGCGCCAGCAGCTTGTTGGGGACCTTGGACTATGGCTACACCTTC. Translated, it gives CASSLLGTLDYGYTF.

This clonotype has only a few counts. CDR3 sequence: CATSVRDSRGYTF. The CDR3 coding sequence is TGTGCCACCAGCGTCCGGGACTCAAGGGGCTACACCTTC. The chain joins TRBV15 to TRBJ1-2, with D possibly matching TRBD1 (5 bases). In germline, CDR1 is LNHNV, CDR2 YYDKDF (reference sequence). V was pared by 5 bases and J by 8 bases, with 15 bases between. The CDR3 has 13 amino acids.

This clonotype was counted ten times or more. The chain's CDR3 is CASSREGTVPLPYEQYF. The CDR3 DNA sequence: TGTGCCAGCAGTCGAGAGGGGACAGTGCCGCTCCCGTACGAGCAGTACTTC. This chain connects TRBV27 to TRBJ2-7; 7 nucleotides line up with TRBD1. This CDR3 has 17 amino acids. V dropped 5 bases and J dropped 4; count of bases not matched to a gene: 17. Germline CDR1 is MNHEY and CDR2 is SMNVEV (reference sequence).

Of note for this clonotype: The junction does not match germline at one end; this may be a read error. The chain combines TRBV6-6 with TRBJ2-7; D is perhaps TRBD2 (5 bases). Germline V gene lookup returns CDR1 MNHNY and CDR2 SVGAGI (reference sequence). This CDR3 comprises 14 residues. The CDR3 region has the DNA TGTGCCAGCAATTACCGGACTTCAGTCTACGAGCAGTACTTC. Amino acid sequence: CASNYRTSVYEQYF.

V gene TRBV7-2 combines with J gene TRBJ2-1; D is unclear. This CDR3 is 13 amino acids long. Germline lookup yields CDR1 SGHTA and CDR2 FQGNSA. V lost 5 bases, J lost 5 bases, and 10 bases lay in between. The CDR3 nucleotides are TGTGCCAGCAGCCTGAGACGGGACAATGAGCAGTTCTTC. Translation: CASSLRRDNEQFF.

This clonotype was recorded a few times. This chain joins TRBV7-2 and TRBJ2-1, with 14 bases fitting TRBD2. CDR1 is SGHTA and CDR2 is FQGNSA in the germline V gene. The CDR3 loop spans 13 amino acids. J lost 15 bases, V lost 5 bases, and 6 bases had no gene match. DNA for the CDR3: TGTGCCAGCAGCGGGGGACTAGCGGGGGTTAGGTTCTTC. Its translation is CASSGGLAGVRFF.

The V call is TRBV27, the J call TRBJ2-3; D may be TRBD2 (7 bases). Germline CDR1 is MNHEY and CDR2 is SMNVEV (reference sequence). The germline V and J ends were trimmed by 7 bases and 2 bases, with 19 bases remaining between them. The CDR3 runs 16 residues. DNA of the CDR3: TGTGCCAGCAATAGGGCGGGGGCCCTAATCACAGATACGCAGTATTTT. Amino acid sequence: CASNRAGALITDTQYF.

The genes are TRBV6-5 and TRBJ1-5; the D is unclear. The germline V gene encodes CDR1 MNHEY and CDR2 SVGAGI. The CDR3 runs 14 residues. The germline V and J ends were trimmed by 0 bases and 7 bases, with 10 bases remaining between them. The CDR3 DNA is TGTGCCAGCAGTTACTCCCTGGTAGGCCAGCCCCAGCATTTT. It codes for CASSYSLVGQPQHF.

This clonotype was detected only a few times. The chain links TRBV5-1 to TRBJ2-5; D is unresolved. This CDR3 is 12 amino acids long. V lost 5 bases, J lost 2 bases, and 7 bases lay in between. CDR1 and CDR2 from the germline V gene are SGHRS and YFSETQ. This chain's CDR3 is CASRDLQETQYF. The CDR3 nucleotides are TGCGCCAGCAGAGACTTACAAGAGACCCAGTACTTC. Full variable domain (remainder filled in from reference TRBV5-1 and TRBJ2-5): KAGVTQTPRYLIKTRGQQVTLSCSPISGHRSVSWYQQTPGQGLQFLFEYFSETQRNKGNFPGRFSGRQFSNSRSEMNVSTLELGDSALYLCASRDLQETQYFGPGTRLLVL.

The J gene is TRBJ1-6, the V gene TRBV6-2 or TRBV6-3; D possibly corresponds to TRBD1 (5 bases). CDR1 and CDR2 from the germline V gene are MNHEY and SVGEGT. V gave up 6 bases and J gave up 9 bases, with 15 bases separating them. The CDR3 loop spans 14 amino acids. This CDR3 is CASSLDLGLSPLHF. Here the CDR3 DNA reads TGTGCCAGCAGCCTCGATTTGGGGCTTTCACCCCTCCACTTT.